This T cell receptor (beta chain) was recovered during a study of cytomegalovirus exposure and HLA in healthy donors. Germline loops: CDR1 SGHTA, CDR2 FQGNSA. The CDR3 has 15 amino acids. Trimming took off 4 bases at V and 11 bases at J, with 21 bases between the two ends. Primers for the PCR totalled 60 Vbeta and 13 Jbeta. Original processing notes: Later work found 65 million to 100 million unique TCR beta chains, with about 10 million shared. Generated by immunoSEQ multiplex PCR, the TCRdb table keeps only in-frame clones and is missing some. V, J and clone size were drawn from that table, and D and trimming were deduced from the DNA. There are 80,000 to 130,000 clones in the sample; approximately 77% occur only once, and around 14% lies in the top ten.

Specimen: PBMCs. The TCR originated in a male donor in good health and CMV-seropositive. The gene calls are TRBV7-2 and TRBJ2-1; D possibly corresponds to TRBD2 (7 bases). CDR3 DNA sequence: TGTGCCAGCAGCTCCACGGACGGGGGGCTACAGAAGCAGTTCTTC. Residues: CASSSTDGGLQKQFF.